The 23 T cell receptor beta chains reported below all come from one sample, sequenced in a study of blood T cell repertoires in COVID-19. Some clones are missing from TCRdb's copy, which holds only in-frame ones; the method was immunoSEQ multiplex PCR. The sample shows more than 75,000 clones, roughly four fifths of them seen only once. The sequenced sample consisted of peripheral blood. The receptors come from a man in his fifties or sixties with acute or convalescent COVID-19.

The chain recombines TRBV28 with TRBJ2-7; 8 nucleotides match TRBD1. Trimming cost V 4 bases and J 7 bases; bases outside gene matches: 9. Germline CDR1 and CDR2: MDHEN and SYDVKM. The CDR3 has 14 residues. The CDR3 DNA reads TGTGCCAGCAGTTCGGGACAGGCGGCGAGGGAGCAGTACTTC. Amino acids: CASSSGQAAREQYF.

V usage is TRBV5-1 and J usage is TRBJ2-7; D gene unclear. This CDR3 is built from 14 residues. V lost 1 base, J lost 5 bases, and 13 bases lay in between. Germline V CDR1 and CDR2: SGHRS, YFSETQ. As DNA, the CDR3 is TGCGCCAGCAGCTTGTCTGTCAGCGAGCACGAGCAGTACTTC. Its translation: CASSLSVSEHEQYF.

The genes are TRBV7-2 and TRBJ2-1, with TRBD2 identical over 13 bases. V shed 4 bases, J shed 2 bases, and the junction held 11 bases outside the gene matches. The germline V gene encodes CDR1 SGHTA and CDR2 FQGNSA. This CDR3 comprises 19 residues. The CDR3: CASSSSLGLAGLTYNEQFF. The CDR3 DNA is TGTGCCAGCAGCTCCAGCTTGGGACTAGCGGGGTTGACCTACAATGAGCAGTTCTTC.

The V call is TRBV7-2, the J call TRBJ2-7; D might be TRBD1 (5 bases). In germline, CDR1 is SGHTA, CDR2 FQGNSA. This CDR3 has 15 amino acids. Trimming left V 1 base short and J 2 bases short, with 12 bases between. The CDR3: CASSLGQSSPYEQYF. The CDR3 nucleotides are TGTGCCAGCAGCTTAGGACAGTCATCACCCTACGAGCAGTACTTC.

The CDR3 DNA sequence: TGTGCCAGTAGTATAGTAGGCGGGGAGGCCGGGGAGCTGTTTTTT. Its protein product is CASSIVGGEAGELFF. The chain combines TRBV19 with TRBJ2-2; a weak D match, TRBD2 (6 bases). CDR3 length equals 15 residues. Germline V gene lookup returns CDR1 LNHDA and CDR2 SQIVND (reference sequence). With 1 base removed from V and 6 bases from J, the gap between germline ends came to 12 bases.

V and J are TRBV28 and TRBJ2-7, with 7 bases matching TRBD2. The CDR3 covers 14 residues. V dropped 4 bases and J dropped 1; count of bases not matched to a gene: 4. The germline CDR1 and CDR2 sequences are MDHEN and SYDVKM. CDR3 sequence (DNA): TGTGCCAGCAGTTCACTAGCGTTATCCTACGAGCAGTACTTC. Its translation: CASSSLALSYEQYF.

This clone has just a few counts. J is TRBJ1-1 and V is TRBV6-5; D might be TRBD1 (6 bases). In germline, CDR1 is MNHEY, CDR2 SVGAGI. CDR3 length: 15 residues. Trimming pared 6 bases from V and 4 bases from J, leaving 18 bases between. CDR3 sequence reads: CASRPSRGLGTEAFF. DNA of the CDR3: TGTGCCAGCAGGCCCTCGAGGGGGTTGGGCACTGAAGCTTTCTTT.

The CDR3 DNA follows: TGTGCCATCAGTCGTCAAGGGGGTCAGCCCCAGCATTTT. Protein: CAISRQGGQPQHF. This sequence joins TRBV7-2 and TRBJ1-5; tentatively, D is TRBD1 (6 bases). V gave up 10 bases and J gave up 6 bases, with 16 bases separating them. Germline assignment: CDR1 SGHTA and CDR2 FQGNSA. This CDR3 region has 13 residues.

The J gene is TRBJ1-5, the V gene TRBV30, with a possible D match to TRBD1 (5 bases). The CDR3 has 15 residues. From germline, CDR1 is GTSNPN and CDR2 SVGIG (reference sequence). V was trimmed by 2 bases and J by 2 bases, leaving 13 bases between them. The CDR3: CAWSYQGGRNQPQHF. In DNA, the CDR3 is TGTGCCTGGAGTTACCAGGGTGGTCGCAATCAGCCCCAGCATTTT.

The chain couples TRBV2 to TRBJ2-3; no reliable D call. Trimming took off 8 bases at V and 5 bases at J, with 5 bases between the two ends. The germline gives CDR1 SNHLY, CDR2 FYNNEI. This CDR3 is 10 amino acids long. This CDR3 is CASSGDTQYF. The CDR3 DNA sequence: TGTGCCAGCTCGGGAGATACGCAGTATTTT.

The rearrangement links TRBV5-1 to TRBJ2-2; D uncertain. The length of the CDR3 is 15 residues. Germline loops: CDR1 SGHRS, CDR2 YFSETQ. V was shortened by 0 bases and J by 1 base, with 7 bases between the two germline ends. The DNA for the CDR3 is TGCGCCAGCAGCTTGGAATCTAGGAACACCGGGGAGCTGTTTTTT. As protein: CASSLESRNTGELFF.

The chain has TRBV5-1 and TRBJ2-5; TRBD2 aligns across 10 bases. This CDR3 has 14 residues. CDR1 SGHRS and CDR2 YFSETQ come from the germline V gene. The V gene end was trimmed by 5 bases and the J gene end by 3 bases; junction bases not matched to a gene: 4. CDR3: CASRSLAGEETQYF. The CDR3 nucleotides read TGCGCCAGCAGATCGCTAGCGGGAGAAGAGACCCAGTACTTC.

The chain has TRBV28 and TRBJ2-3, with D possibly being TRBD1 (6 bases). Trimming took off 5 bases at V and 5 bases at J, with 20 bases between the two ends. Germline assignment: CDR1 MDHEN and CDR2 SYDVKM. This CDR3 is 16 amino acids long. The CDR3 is CASSPSGRGPGDTQYF. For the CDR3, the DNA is TGTGCCAGCAGTCCGTCGGGCAGGGGTCCTGGAGATACGCAGTATTTT.

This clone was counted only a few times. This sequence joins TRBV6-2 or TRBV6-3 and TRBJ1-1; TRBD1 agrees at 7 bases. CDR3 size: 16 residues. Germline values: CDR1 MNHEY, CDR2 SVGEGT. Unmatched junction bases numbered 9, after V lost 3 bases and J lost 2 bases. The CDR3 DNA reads TGTGCCAGCAGTTATGAAAGGAAGGGGGCCAACACTGAAGCTTTCTTT. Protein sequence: CASSYERKGANTEAFF.

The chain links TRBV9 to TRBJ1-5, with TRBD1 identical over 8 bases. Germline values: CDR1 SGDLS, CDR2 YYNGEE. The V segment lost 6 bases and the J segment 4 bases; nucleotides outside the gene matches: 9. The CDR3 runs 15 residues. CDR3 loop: CASNPTGVGNQPQHF. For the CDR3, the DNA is TGTGCCAGCAACCCGACAGGGGTTGGAAATCAGCCCCAGCATTTT.

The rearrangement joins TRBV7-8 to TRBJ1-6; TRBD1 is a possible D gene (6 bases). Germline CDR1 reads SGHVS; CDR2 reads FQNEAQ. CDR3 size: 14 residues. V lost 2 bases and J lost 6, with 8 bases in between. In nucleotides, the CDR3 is TGTGCCAGCAGCTTACAGGGGAGTAATTCACCCCTCCACTTT. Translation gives CASSLQGSNSPLHF.

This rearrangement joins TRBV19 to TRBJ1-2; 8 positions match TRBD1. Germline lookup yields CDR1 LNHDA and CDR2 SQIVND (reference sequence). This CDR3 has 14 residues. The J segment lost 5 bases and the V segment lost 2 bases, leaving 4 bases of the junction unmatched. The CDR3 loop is CASSITQGAYGYTF. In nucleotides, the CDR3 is TGTGCCAGTAGTATAACTCAGGGGGCGTATGGCTACACCTTC. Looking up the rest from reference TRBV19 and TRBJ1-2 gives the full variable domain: DGGITQSPKYLFRKEGQNVTLSCEQNLNHDAMYWYRQDPGQGLRLIYYSQIVNDFQKGDIAEGYSVSREKKESFPLTVTSAQKNPTAFYLCASSITQGAYGYTFGSGTRLTVV.

The CDR3 protein is CACDRGTARAFF. The CDR3 DNA is TGTGCCTGCGACAGGGGAACGGCGAGGGCTTTCTTT. V is TRBV30 and J is TRBJ1-1; 8 bases match TRBD1. Trimming at V came to 6 bases and at J to 11 bases, leaving 11 bases not matched to a gene. Germline CDR1 and CDR2: GTSNPN and SVGIG (reference sequence). CDR3 length equals 12 residues. Together with reference TRBV30 and TRBJ1-1, the CDR3 gives the full variable domain: SQTIHQWPATLVQPVGSPLSLECTVEGTSNPNLYWYRQAAGRGLQLLFYSVGIGQISSEVPQNLSASRPQDRQFILSSKKLLLSDSGFYLCACDRGTARAFFGQGTRLTVV.

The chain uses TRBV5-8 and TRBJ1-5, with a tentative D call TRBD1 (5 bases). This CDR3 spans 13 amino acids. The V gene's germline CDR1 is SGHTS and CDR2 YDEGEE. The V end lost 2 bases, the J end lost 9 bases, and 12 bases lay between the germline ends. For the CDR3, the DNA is TGTGCCAGCAGCTTAATTCAGGGTTTGCCCCAGCATTTT. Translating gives CASSLIQGLPQHF. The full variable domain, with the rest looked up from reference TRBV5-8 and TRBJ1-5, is EAGVTQSPTHLIKTRGQQATLRCSPISGHTSVYWYQQALGLGLQFLLWYDEGEERNRGNFPPRFSGRQFPNYSSELNVNALELEDSALYLCASSLIQGLPQHFGDGTRLSIL.

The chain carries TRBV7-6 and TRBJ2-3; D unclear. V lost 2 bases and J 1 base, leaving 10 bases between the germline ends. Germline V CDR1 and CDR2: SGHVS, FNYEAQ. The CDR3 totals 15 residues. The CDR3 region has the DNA TGTGCCAGCAGCTTAACAGACCATGGCACAGATACGCAGTATTTT. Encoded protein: CASSLTDHGTDTQYF.

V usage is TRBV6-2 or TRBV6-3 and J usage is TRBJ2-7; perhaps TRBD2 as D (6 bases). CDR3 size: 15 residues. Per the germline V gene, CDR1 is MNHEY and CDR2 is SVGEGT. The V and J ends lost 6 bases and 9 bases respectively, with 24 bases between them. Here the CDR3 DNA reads TGTGCCAGCAGCCAGTACCGGGACTCGTCCCTACCGCAGTACTTC. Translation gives CASSQYRDSSLPQYF.

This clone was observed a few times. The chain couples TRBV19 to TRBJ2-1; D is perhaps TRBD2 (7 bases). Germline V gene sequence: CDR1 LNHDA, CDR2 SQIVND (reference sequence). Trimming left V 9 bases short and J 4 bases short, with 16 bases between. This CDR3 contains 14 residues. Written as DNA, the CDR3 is TGTGCCAGCTGGGGGGCGGGGGCGTACAATGAGCAGTTCTTC. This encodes CASWGAGAYNEQFF.

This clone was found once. The CDR3 nucleotides read TGCGCCAGCAGCTTTCTACAGGACAGCTACAATGAGCAGTTCTTC. It yields the protein CASSFLQDSYNEQFF. This chain links TRBV5-1 with TRBJ2-1; possible D gene TRBD1, 6 bases. V lost 2 bases, J lost 3 bases, and 12 bases lay in between. The CDR3 sequence is 15 residues long. Germline V CDR1 and CDR2: SGHRS, YFSETQ.